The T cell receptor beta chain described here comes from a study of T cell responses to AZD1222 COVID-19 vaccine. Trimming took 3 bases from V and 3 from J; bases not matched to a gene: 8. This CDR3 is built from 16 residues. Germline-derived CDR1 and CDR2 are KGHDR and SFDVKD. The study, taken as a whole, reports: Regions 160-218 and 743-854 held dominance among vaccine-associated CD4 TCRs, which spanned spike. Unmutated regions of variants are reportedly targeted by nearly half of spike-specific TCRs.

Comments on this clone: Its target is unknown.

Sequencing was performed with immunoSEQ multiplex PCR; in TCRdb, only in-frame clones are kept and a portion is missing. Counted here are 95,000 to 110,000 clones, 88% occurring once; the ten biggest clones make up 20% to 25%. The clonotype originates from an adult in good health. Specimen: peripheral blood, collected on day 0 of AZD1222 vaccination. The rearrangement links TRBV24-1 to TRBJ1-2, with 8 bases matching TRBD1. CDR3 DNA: TGTGCCACCAGTGATCCGGGCGCGGACAGGGACTATGGCTACACCTTC. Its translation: CATSDPGADRDYGYTF.